This T cell receptor beta chain was recovered during a study of T-cell memory formation after mild COVID-19. Per germline, CDR1 SGHRS and CDR2 YFSETQ. Trimming cost V 5 bases and J 2 bases; bases outside gene matches: 4. This CDR3 is built from 13 residues. Study-wide results and caveats: CD8+ contracting clones occupied EMRA, while CD4+ ones occupied mainly CM and EM.

In TCRdb, the 5' RACE reads were re-called with MiXCR into one record per CDR3 protein. This repertoire shows approximately 410,000 distinct CDR3 sequences, 23% found once; its top ten account for about an eighth. This clonotype was seen repeatedly, ten times or more. The antigen is not known. Source material: PBMCs or a T cell subset sorted from them (not recorded which). The chain joins TRBV5-1 to TRBJ2-7; the match to TRBD1 covers 7 bases. This sequence originates from an adult woman who had mild COVID-19 (a few samples of this study predate the infection). Cell type and time point are not known. CDR3 coding DNA: TGCGCCAGCAGACGGGACAGTACCTACGAGCAGTACTTC. Translation: CASRRDSTYEQYF.